The 18 T cell receptor beta chains reported below all come from one sample, sequenced in a study of early T cells in non-severe SARS-CoV-2 infection. TCRdb reprocessed the 5' RACE reads with MiXCR, giving one entry per CDR3 protein. The sample shows about 30,000 distinct CDR3 sequences, roughly 7% of them seen only once. The sequenced sample was whole blood. The origin of the receptors is an adult who was a healthcare worker with PCR-confirmed SARS-CoV-2 infection or an uninfected control (not recorded which).

This clonotype showed up many times. The rearrangement links TRBV10-3 to TRBJ1-6, with D uncertain. CDR3 size: 16 residues. The ends were cut back, 4 bases at V and 4 bases at J, with 14 bases in the middle. Germline assignment: CDR1 ENHRY and CDR2 SYGVKD. In DNA, the CDR3 is TGTGCCATCAGTGGACCGGGGAATACTTATAATTCACCCCTCCACTTT. Translated: CAISGPGNTYNSPLHF.

This clonotype was counted ten times or more. V usage is TRBV24-1 and J usage is TRBJ2-1, with D maybe TRBD2 (5 bases). The CDR3 runs to 12 residues. V gave up 5 bases and J gave up 7 bases, with 8 bases separating them. From germline, CDR1 is KGHDR and CDR2 SFDVKD. In DNA form, the CDR3 reads TGTGCCACCAGTGGTACTAGTAATGAGCAGTTCTTC. Protein product: CATSGTSNEQFF.

The chain joins TRBV28 to TRBJ2-3; D perhaps matches TRBD2 (7 bases). The CDR3 totals 16 residues. CDR1 and CDR2 (germline): MDHEN, SYDVKM. The V end was cut by 2 bases, the J end by 3 bases, with 15 bases between. Written as DNA, the CDR3 is TGTGCCAGCAGTTTAGTCGGGGGGCGTGCGACAGATACGCAGTATTTT. It codes for CASSLVGGRATDTQYF.

The V and J genes are TRBV20-1 and TRBJ2-3; the match to TRBD2 covers 10 bases. This CDR3 region has 17 residues. Losses at the gene ends were 5 bases for V and 6 bases for J; bases not matched to a gene: 17. Germline lookup yields CDR1 DFQATT and CDR2 SNEGSKA (reference sequence). CDR3 sequence (DNA): TGCAGTGCTGGATTAGCGGGGGGCGGAGGGCCCAGGGATACGCAGTATTTT. Translating gives CSAGLAGGGGPRDTQYF.

The rearrangement uses TRBV14 and TRBJ2-3, with 11 bases that match TRBD2. CDR1 and CDR2 from the germline V gene are SGHDN and FVKESK. The CDR3 is 14 amino acids. Unmatched junction bases numbered 8, after V lost 5 bases and J lost 10 bases. In DNA form, the CDR3 reads TGTGCCAGCAGCATCGGAACTAGCGGGGGCGCGCAGTATTTT. It is translated as CASSIGTSGGAQYF.

In this sample, this clonotype turned up many times. V gene TRBV28 combines with J gene TRBJ2-5; 8 positions agree with TRBD1. CDR1 MDHEN and CDR2 SYDVKM come from the germline V gene. Unmatched junction bases numbered 6, after V lost 3 bases and J lost 6 bases. The CDR3 length is 14 residues. The CDR3 bases are TGTGCCAGCAGTTTGAGGACAGGGATGCAGACCCAGTACTTC. It is translated as CASSLRTGMQTQYF.

This clonotype showed up many times. The J gene is TRBJ2-7, the V gene TRBV10-2; D perhaps matches TRBD1 (6 bases). Germline V gene sequence: CDR1 WSHSY, CDR2 SAAADI. This CDR3 contains 15 residues. The ends were cut back, 0 bases at V and 2 bases at J, with 11 bases in the middle. The CDR3 loop reads CASSESRDIPYEQYF. In nucleotides, the CDR3 is TGCGCCAGCAGTGAGTCGAGGGACATCCCCTACGAGCAGTACTTC.

There are many counts of this clonotype. The chain couples TRBV7-9 to TRBJ2-7; tentatively, D is TRBD1 (6 bases). Per germline, CDR1 SEHNR and CDR2 FQNEAQ (reference sequence). CDR3 size: 16 residues. The V gene lost 5 bases and the J gene lost 5 bases, with 22 bases spanning the gap. The CDR3 coding sequence is TGTGCCAGCAGCCGAACTGACAGGTCTTCCGTGCACGAGCAGTACTTC. Translation: CASSRTDRSSVHEQYF.

The chain combines TRBV5-6 with TRBJ2-7; D gene unclear. Germline V gene sequence: CDR1 SGHDT, CDR2 YYEEEE. The germline V and J ends were trimmed by 0 bases and 0 bases, with 7 bases remaining between them. CDR3 length: 14 residues. The CDR3 region is CASSLEQSSYEQYF. For the CDR3, the DNA is TGTGCCAGCAGCTTGGAACAAAGCTCCTACGAGCAGTACTTC.

This clonotype was seen many times. The chain is built from TRBV7-2 and TRBJ1-2; possibly TRBD1 for D (5 bases). With 5 bases removed from V and 3 bases from J, the gap between germline ends came to 10 bases. CDR1 is SGHTA, CDR2 FQGNSA, per germline. There are 13 residues in the CDR3. Written as DNA, the CDR3 is TGTGCCAGCAGCGCGAGGGACTACTATGGCTACACCTTC. Amino acid sequence: CASSARDYYGYTF.

This clonotype was seen many times. The J gene is TRBJ2-7, the V gene TRBV12-3 or TRBV12-4, with 10 bases lining up with TRBD2. The CDR3 runs 17 residues. V shed 5 bases and J 1 base; nucleotides not matched to a gene: 11. The CDR3 DNA follows: TGTGCCAGCAGTCCTAAACCCGGACTAGCGGTTTCCTACGAGCAGTACTTC. It codes for CASSPKPGLAVSYEQYF.

The gene calls are TRBV19 and TRBJ2-5, with 11 bases fitting TRBD1. The ends lost 11 bases at V and 5 bases at J; junction bases unmatched: 10. This CDR3 is 14 amino acids long. Germline CDR1 reads LNHDA; CDR2 reads SQIVND (reference sequence). Written as DNA, the CDR3 is TGTGCCGGTAAAGGACAGGGGGCGGCGGAGACCCAGTACTTC. This translates into CAGKGQGAAETQYF. The complete variable domain, with remaining parts taken from reference TRBV19 and TRBJ2-5, reads DGGITQSPKYLFRKEGQNVTLSCEQNLNHDAMYWYRQDPGQGLRLIYYSQIVNDFQKGDIAEGYSVSREKKESFPLTVTSAQKNPTAFYLCAGKGQGAAETQYFGPGTRLLVL.

This rearrangement joins TRBV5-4 to TRBJ2-5; D is uncertain. From germline, CDR1 is SGHNT and CDR2 YYREEE (reference sequence). The CDR3 spans 12 residues. The V end lost 0 bases, the J end lost 5 bases, and 5 bases lay between the germline ends. CDR3 amino acids: CASSLDTETQYF. For the CDR3, the DNA is TGTGCCAGCAGCTTGGATACTGAGACCCAGTACTTC.

This clonotype was recorded at least ten times. The gene calls are TRBV7-2 and TRBJ1-6; D not certain. V was clipped by 2 bases and J by 7 bases, with 9 bases between them. This CDR3 spans 14 amino acids. CDR1 is SGHTA and CDR2 is FQGNSA in the germline V gene. The DNA for the CDR3 is TGTGCCAGCAGCTTATCAAGTACCAATTCACCCCTCCACTTT. Amino acid sequence: CASSLSSTNSPLHF.

This clonotype has at least ten counts. The V and J genes are TRBV27 and TRBJ2-1; TRBD2 is a possible D gene (7 bases). V lost 2 bases to trimming and J lost 7 bases, with 12 bases between them. The CDR3 runs to 14 residues. Germline V gene data show CDR1 as MNHEY and CDR2 as SMNVEV (reference sequence). In DNA, the CDR3 is TGTGCCAGCAGTTTAACGGCGGGGGCTAATGAGCAGTTCTTC. Amino acid sequence: CASSLTAGANEQFF.

This clonotype was found many times. The chain carries TRBV27 and TRBJ1-6; D unresolved. Germline V gene lookup returns CDR1 MNHEY and CDR2 SMNVEV (reference sequence). V lost 8 bases and J 9 bases, leaving 14 bases between the germline ends. The CDR3 spans 13 residues. The CDR3 is CASGKEELSPLHF. CDR3 DNA sequence: TGTGCCAGCGGCAAGGAGGAACTTTCACCCCTCCACTTT.

This clonotype was recorded many times. This rearrangement joins TRBV5-1 to TRBJ2-7; TRBD2 might be the D (6 bases). Trimming took 3 bases from V and 0 from J, leaving 10 bases between them. The CDR3 extends over 14 amino acids. Germline lookup yields CDR1 SGHRS and CDR2 YFSETQ. DNA for the CDR3: TGCGCCAGCAGCTCAGACGGGAGCTCCTACGAGCAGTACTTC. It specifies CASSSDGSSYEQYF.

The chain links TRBV21-1 to TRBJ2-4. TRBV21-1 is a documented pseudogene. The CDR3 contains 16 residues. CDR3 in DNA: TGTGCCAGCAGCAAAGAAGCAGCTCTAGCCAAAAACATTCAGTACTTC. Protein: CASSKEAALAKNIQYF.